This TCR beta chain was profiled in a study of neoadjuvant anti-PD-1 for oral cavity cancer. Study conclusions and caveats: Post-nivolumab, blood T cell clonality was significantly elevated in non-responders.

The ends were cut back, 0 bases at V and 5 bases at J, with 7 bases in the middle. The CDR3 has 12 residues. Germline loops: CDR1 GTSNPN, CDR2 SVGIG (reference sequence). Assay: immunoSEQ multiplex PCR; the TCRdb copy retains only in-frame clones and omits some. The sample has some 15,000 clones, 71% seen once; the top ten hold about 3.1%. These newly diagnosed stage II-IVA oral cavity squamous cell carcinoma patients had no prior systemic or radiation treatment. PBMCs were not maintained or expanded in culture before analysis. A word on this clone: The antigen remains unidentified.

The TCR comes from a person aged 40 to 85 with oral cavity squamous cell carcinoma. This chain joins TRBV30 and TRBJ2-5; the D is unclear. The sequences come from PBMCs, collected before nivolumab (anti-PD-1) treatment. CDR3 sequence reads: CAWSVTFETQYF. The CDR3 DNA follows: TGTGCCTGGAGTGTCACTTTCGAGACCCAGTACTTC. Full variable domain (remainder filled in from reference TRBV30 and TRBJ2-5): SQTIHQWPATLVQPVGSPLSLECTVEGTSNPNLYWYRQAAGRGLQLLFYSVGIGQISSEVPQNLSASRPQDRQFILSSKKLLLSDSGFYLCAWSVTFETQYFGPGTRLLVL.